The table lists the clone carrying this TCR beta chain with a few counts. The entry originates in a study of cytomegalovirus exposure and HLA in healthy donors. Unmatched junction bases numbered 6, after V lost 4 bases and J lost 6 bases. The CDR3 runs 14 residues. CDR1 is SGHTA and CDR2 is FQGNSA in the germline V gene. PCR employed 60 Vbeta and 13 Jbeta primers. Generated by immunoSEQ multiplex PCR, the TCRdb table keeps only in-frame clones and is missing some. This table holds roughly 90,000 clones, about 68% found once. Material for sequencing was PBMCs. The clonotype comes from a young man in good health and CMV-seropositive. This chain links TRBV7-2 with TRBJ2-4; 7 bases are a match to TRBD2. CDR3 nucleotide sequence: TGTGCCAGCAGCTCCCGGGAGGACGGAAACATTCAGTACTTC. This translates into CASSSREDGNIQYF. Full variable domain (missing parts from reference TRBV7-2 and TRBJ2-4): GAGVSQSPSNKVTEKGKDVELRCDPISGHTALYWYRQSLGQGLEFLIYFQGNSAPDKSGLPSDRFSAERTGGSVSTLTIQRTQQEDSAVYLCASSSREDGNIQYFGAGTRLSVL.